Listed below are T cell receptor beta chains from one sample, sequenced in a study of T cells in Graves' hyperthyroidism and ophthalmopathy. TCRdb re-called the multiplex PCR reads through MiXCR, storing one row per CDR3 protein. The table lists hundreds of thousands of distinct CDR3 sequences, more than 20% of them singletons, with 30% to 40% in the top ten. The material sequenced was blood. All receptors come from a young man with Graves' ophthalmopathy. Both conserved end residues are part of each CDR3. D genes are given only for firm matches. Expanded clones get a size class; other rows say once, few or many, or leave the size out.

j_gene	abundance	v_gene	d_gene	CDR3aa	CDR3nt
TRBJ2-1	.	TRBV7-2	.	CASSGGLNQFF	TGTGCCAGCAGCGGCGGACTCAACCAGTTCTTC
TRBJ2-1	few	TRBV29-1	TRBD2	CSVPLAGEQFF	TGCAGCGTACCTCTAGCGGGAGAGCAGTTCTTC
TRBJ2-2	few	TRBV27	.	CASRPDSFNTGELFF	TGTGCCAGCAGACCCGACAGTTTTAACACCGGGGAGCTGTTTTTT
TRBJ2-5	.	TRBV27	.	CASSKNREGQETQYF	TGTGCCAGCAGTAAAAACAGGGAAGGGCAGGAGACCCAGTACTTC
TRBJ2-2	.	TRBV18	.	CASRLVANTGELFF	TGTGCCAGCCGACTCGTCGCGAACACCGGGGAGCTGTTTTTT
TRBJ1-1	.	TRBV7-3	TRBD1	CASSLAGGPVEAFF	TGTGCCAGCAGCTTAGCAGGGGGACCGGTCGAAGCTTTCTTT
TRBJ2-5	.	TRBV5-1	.	CASSSTGGHQETQYF	TGCGCCAGCAGCTCAACGGGCGGTCACCAAGAGACCCAGTACTTC
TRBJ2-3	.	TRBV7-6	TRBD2	CASSRLALRTDTQYF	TGTGCCAGCAGCCGACTAGCGCTTCGGACGGATACGCAGTATTTT
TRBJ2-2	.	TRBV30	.	CAWSGGSNTGELFF	TGTGCCTGGAGTGGGGGCAGCAACACCGGGGAGCTGTTTTTT
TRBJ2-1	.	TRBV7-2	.	CASSRSRGTYNEQFF	TGTGCCAGCAGCCGAAGCCGCGGTACTTACAATGAGCAGTTCTTC
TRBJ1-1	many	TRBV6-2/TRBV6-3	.	CASSYKGANTEAFF	TGTGCCAGCAGTTACAAGGGAGCGAACACTGAAGCTTTCTTT
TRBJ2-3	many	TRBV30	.	CAWKLVWDTDTQYF	TGTGCCTGGAAACTAGTTTGGGACACAGATACGCAGTATTTT
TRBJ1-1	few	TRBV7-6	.	CASRRYLDRNTEAFF	TGTGCCAGCAGACGATATCTGGACAGAAACACTGAAGCTTTCTTT
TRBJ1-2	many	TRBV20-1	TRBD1	CSAKPGGRGYGYTF	TGCAGTGCTAAACCGGGAGGCAGGGGGTATGGCTACACCTTC
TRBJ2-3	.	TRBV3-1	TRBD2	CASSQGGGMATDTQYF	TGTGCCAGCAGCCAAGGGGGGGGGATGGCCACAGATACGCAGTATTTT
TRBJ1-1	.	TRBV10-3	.	CAISDRGGAAGRTEAFF	TGTGCCATCAGTGACAGGGGCGGGGCCGCTGGGCGCACTGAAGCTTTCTTT
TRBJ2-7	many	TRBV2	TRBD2	CASSPGTRSYEQYF	TGTGCCAGCAGCCCCGGGACTAGGTCCTACGAGCAGTACTTC
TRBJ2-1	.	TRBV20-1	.	CSDSPSEFF	TGCAGTGATAGCCCGTCCGAGTTCTTC
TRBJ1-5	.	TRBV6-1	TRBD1	CASSEAGGREPQHF	TGTGCCAGCAGTGAAGCAGGGGGCCGAGAGCCCCAGCATTTT
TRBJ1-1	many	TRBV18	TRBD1	CASSRQGSNEAFF	TGTGCCAGCTCACGACAGGGTTCGAATGAAGCTTTCTTT
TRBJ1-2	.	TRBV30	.	CAWREPPGALGYTF	TGTGCCTGGAGAGAGCCTCCGGGGGCGCTTGGCTACACCTTC
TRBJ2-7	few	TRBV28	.	CASRSTGVPYEQYF	TGTGCCAGCAGGTCAACCGGGGTTCCCTACGAGCAGTACTTC
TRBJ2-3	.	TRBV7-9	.	CASSLGSGAGDTQYF	TGTGCCAGCAGCTTAGGTAGCGGTGCGGGCGATACGCAGTATTTT
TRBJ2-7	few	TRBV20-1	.	CSPILDSAYEQYF	TGCAGTCCAATCTTGGACAGTGCCTACGAGCAGTACTTC
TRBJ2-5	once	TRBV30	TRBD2	CAWRMREVYERTQYF	TGTGCCTGGAGAATGCGGGAGGTTTATGAGAGGACCCAGTACTTC
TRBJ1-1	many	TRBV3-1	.	CASSQGGRFYTEAFF	TGTGCCAGCAGCCAGGGTGGACGTTTCTACACTGAAGCTTTCTTT
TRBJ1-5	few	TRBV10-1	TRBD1	CASSTGDSYRTTTTGRRDQPQHF	TGCGCCAGCAGCACCGGCGACTCGTATCGCACAACCACGACAGGGCGACGGGATCAGCCCCAGCATTTT
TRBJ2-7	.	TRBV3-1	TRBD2	CASSRTLGGSTYEQYF	TGTGCCAGCAGCCGAACCTTGGGAGGGAGTACCTACGAGCAGTACTTC
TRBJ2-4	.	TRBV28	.	CASTPREGLAKNIQYF	TGTGCCAGCACCCCGAGAGAGGGGCTAGCCAAAAACATTCAGTACTTC
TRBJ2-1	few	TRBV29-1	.	CSAGLENEQFF	TGCAGCGCCGGTTTAGAGAATGAGCAGTTCTTC
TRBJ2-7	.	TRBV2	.	CASSRVEAPSYEQYF	TGTGCCAGCTCGAGAGTGGAGGCACCTTCCTACGAGCAGTACTTC
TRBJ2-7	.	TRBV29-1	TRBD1	CSVGGPRGYEQYF	TGCAGCGTTGGTGGGCCCAGGGGGTACGAGCAGTACTTC
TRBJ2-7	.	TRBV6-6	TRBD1	CASSYSPLGQGKYEQYF	TGTGCCAGCAGTTACTCACCCCTCGGACAGGGTAAATACGAGCAGTACTTC
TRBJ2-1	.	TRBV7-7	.	CASSSGLGRSYNEQFF	TGTGCTAGCAGCTCAGGGCTAGGGCGCTCCTACAATGAGCAGTTCTTC
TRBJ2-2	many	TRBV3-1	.	CASSSGGTGELFF	TGTGCCAGCAGTTCCGGTGGGACCGGGGAGCTGTTTTTT
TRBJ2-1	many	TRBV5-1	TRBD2	CASSYGLDYNEQFF	TGCGCCAGCAGCTATGGACTAGACTACAATGAGCAGTTCTTC
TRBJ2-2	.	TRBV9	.	CASSVVSAGELFF	TGTGCCAGCAGCGTCGTCTCCGCCGGGGAGCTGTTTTTT
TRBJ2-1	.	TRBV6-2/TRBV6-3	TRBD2	CASSWTSGEVYEQFF	TGTGCCAGCAGCTGGACTAGCGGGGAGGTCTATGAGCAGTTCTTC